The 21 T cell receptor beta chains below were found in one sample sequenced in a study of cytomegalovirus exposure and HLA in healthy donors. The protocol was immunoSEQ multiplex PCR, while the TCRdb copy is restricted to in-frame clones and leaves out a portion. In the table there are some 170,000 clones, approximately 87% of which are singletons. Sample: PBMCs. These receptors were taken from a woman aged 25 to 39 in good health and CMV-seronegative.

The chain joins TRBV5-4 to TRBJ2-3, with D maybe TRBD1 (6 bases). The V end lost 1 base, the J end lost 13 bases, and 19 bases lay between the germline ends. Germline V gives CDR1 SGHNT, CDR2 YYREEE (reference sequence). This CDR3 contains 14 residues. CDR3 coding DNA: TGTGCCAGCAGCTTGCCCCGGGACAACCGAATCGAGTATTTT. This gives the protein CASSLPRDNRIEYF.

J is TRBJ1-3 and V is TRBV9; no clear D gene. V was shortened by 5 bases and J by 4 bases, with 7 bases between the two germline ends. There are 12 residues in the CDR3. The V gene's germline CDR1 is SGDLS and CDR2 YYNGEE. CDR3 DNA: TGTGCCAGCAGTCTCGGGGGAAACACCATATATTTT. Protein sequence: CASSLGGNTIYF.

The V call is TRBV19, the J call TRBJ2-3, with 14 bases aligning to TRBD2. V was clipped by 6 bases and J by 0 bases; unmatched bases: 8. From germline, CDR1 is LNHDA and CDR2 SQIVND (reference sequence). The CDR3 has 18 residues. CDR3 sequence: CASRNTGTSGGSTDTQYF. The CDR3 nucleotides read TGTGCCAGTAGGAATACCGGGACTAGCGGGGGCAGCACAGATACGCAGTATTTT.

The chain joins TRBV15 to TRBJ1-5, with a tentative D call TRBD1 (5 bases). V lost 0 bases, J lost 7 bases, and 19 bases lay in between. There are 17 residues in the CDR3. Germline V gene lookup returns CDR1 LNHNV and CDR2 YYDKDF (reference sequence). The CDR3 loop is CATSRDYAQESLQPQHF. CDR3 nucleotide sequence: TGTGCCACCAGCAGAGATTACGCACAGGAAAGTTTGCAGCCCCAGCATTTT.

The chain recombines TRBV5-6 with TRBJ1-4; 9 bases match TRBD1. This CDR3 has 14 residues. CDR1 is SGHDT, CDR2 YYEEEE, per germline. The J segment lost 7 bases and the V segment lost 4 bases, leaving 5 bases of the junction unmatched. The CDR3 loop is CASSGGTGFEKLFF. CDR3 nucleotides: TGTGCCAGCAGCGGAGGGACAGGGTTTGAAAAACTGTTTTTT.

This chain uses TRBV5-6 with TRBJ1-1, with D maybe TRBD1 (5 bases). The V gene lost 1 base and the J gene lost 4 bases, with 14 bases spanning the gap. CDR3 length equals 15 residues. Germline V lookup: CDR1 SGHDT, CDR2 YYEEEE. CDR3 residues: CASSLLGRVATEAFF. CDR3 nucleotide sequence: TGTGCCAGCAGCTTGCTAGGCAGGGTGGCCACTGAAGCTTTCTTT.

This clone was found a few times. CDR3 residues: CASSQGTGTENIQYF. The CDR3 DNA is TGCGCCAGCAGCCAAGGGACCGGGACAGAAAACATTCAGTACTTC. The J gene is TRBJ2-4, the V gene TRBV4-3; TRBD1 aligns across 7 bases. J was trimmed by 5 bases and V by 1 base; bases with no gene match: 5. The CDR3 loop spans 15 amino acids. Per the germline V gene, CDR1 is LGHNA and CDR2 is YSLEER.

The genes are TRBV4-2 and TRBJ2-5; 7 bases fit TRBD2. The junction had 16 bases not matched to a gene; V was cut back by 2 bases and J by 1 base. The germline V gene has CDR1 LGHNA and CDR2 YNFKEQ. The CDR3 covers 19 residues. The DNA of the CDR3 is TGTGCCAGCAGCCAACCCAGGCCATGGCTAGCGGAACTCCAAGAGACCCAGTACTTC. Encoded protein: CASSQPRPWLAELQETQYF.

This clone was recorded a few times. V and J are TRBV2 and TRBJ2-2; 10 bases fit TRBD1. CDR1 and CDR2 (germline): SNHLY, FYNNEI. V dropped 8 bases and J dropped 4; count of bases not matched to a gene: 4. The CDR3 runs to 14 residues. CDR3 in amino acids: CASDRGPSTGELFF. CDR3 bases: TGTGCCAGCGACAGGGGGCCGAGCACCGGGGAGCTGTTTTTT.

V usage is TRBV11-2 and J usage is TRBJ1-4; 9 bases are shared with TRBD1. The CDR3 totals 15 residues. CDR1 and CDR2 from the germline V gene are SGHAT and FQNNGV. Trimming took 5 bases from V and 1 from J; bases not matched to a gene: 2. The CDR3 sequence is CASSPGQGTNEKLFF. CDR3 coding DNA: TGTGCCAGCAGCCCGGGACAGGGAACTAATGAAAAACTGTTTTTT.

The chain links TRBV12-2 to TRBJ2-3; TRBD1 is the table's D call and was not checked against the DNA. TRBV12-2 is reported as a pseudogene. The CDR3 contains 19 residues. Here the CDR3 DNA reads TGTGCAAGTCGCTTACGCCCGGGACAGGGGGTCGGTCCGATGAAAGGGCAGTATTTT. This translates into CASRLRPGQGVGPMKGQYF.

This rearrangement joins TRBV27 to TRBJ1-6; 9 bases map to TRBD1. Trimming took 6 bases from V and 9 from J; bases not matched to a gene: 3. The germline gives CDR1 MNHEY, CDR2 SMNVEV (reference sequence). The CDR3 has 13 amino acids. The CDR3 sequence is CASRQGAISPLHF. DNA for the CDR3: TGTGCCAGCAGACAGGGGGCAATTTCACCCCTCCACTTT.

The chain combines TRBV7-8 with TRBJ1-2; 9 bases are shared with TRBD1. CDR3 length: 15 amino acids. Trimming cost V 5 bases and J 4 bases; bases outside gene matches: 8. Per the germline V gene, CDR1 is SGHVS and CDR2 is FQNEAQ. The CDR3 spells CASSPNRDRVYGYTF. In DNA, the CDR3 is TGTGCCAGCAGCCCCAACCGGGACAGGGTCTATGGCTACACCTTC.

The chain recombines TRBV15 with TRBJ1-6, with 8 bases matching TRBD1. CDR1 and CDR2 from the germline V gene are LNHNV and YYDKDF (reference sequence). The CDR3 sequence is 15 residues long. Losses at the gene ends were 1 base for V and 7 bases for J; bases not matched to a gene: 3. The CDR3, as DNA: TGTGCCACCAGCAGAGTGACAGGGGAAAATTCACCCCTCCACTTT. Protein sequence: CATSRVTGENSPLHF.

The rearrangement uses TRBV10-3 and TRBJ1-4, with 7 bases lining up with TRBD1. Germline CDR1 and CDR2: ENHRY and SYGVKD. The ends lost 0 bases at V and 8 bases at J; junction bases unmatched: 3. The CDR3 contains 14 residues. The CDR3 is CAISESTGVEKLFF. The CDR3, as DNA: TGTGCCATCAGTGAGTCAACAGGGGTCGAAAAACTGTTTTTT.

The CDR3 DNA reads TGTGCCAGCAGTGAAGAGGGGGTCGAGCAGTACTTC. It yields the protein CASSEEGVEQYF. The genes are TRBV2 and TRBJ2-7; D may be TRBD1 (6 bases). Trimming removed 1 base from V and 6 bases from J, with 7 bases in between. Germline V gene sequence: CDR1 SNHLY, CDR2 FYNNEI. This CDR3 region has 12 residues.

This clone showed up just a few times. The chain couples TRBV6-1 to TRBJ2-2; D gene uncertain. This CDR3 has 16 residues. CDR1 is MNHNS and CDR2 is SASEGT in the germline V gene. Trimming pared 4 bases from V and 2 bases from J, leaving 14 bases between. Here the CDR3 DNA reads TGTGCCAGCAGTGGTTTAGTCCAGGCAAACACCGGGGAGCTGTTTTTT. This translates into CASSGLVQANTGELFF.

The chain couples TRBV11-2 to TRBJ2-7; 13 bases are shared with TRBD2. The germline gives CDR1 SGHAT, CDR2 FQNNGV. The V gene end was trimmed by 5 bases and the J gene end by 3 bases; junction bases not matched to a gene: 10. There are 17 residues in the CDR3. The CDR3 DNA is TGTGCCAGCAGCACAGGACTAGCGGGGGCGTCCTACTACGAGCAGTACTTC. This gives the protein CASSTGLAGASYYEQYF.

This clone showed up just a few times. The chain is built from TRBV6-5 and TRBJ2-4; D is possibly TRBD2 (7 bases). The CDR3 length is 11 residues. Trimming left V 8 bases short and J 14 bases short, with 16 bases between. CDR1 and CDR2 (germline): MNHEY, SVGAGI. In DNA, the CDR3 is TGTGCCAGCGGGTGGGCGGGGGCTGAGTACTTC. It is translated as CASGWAGAEYF.

The rearrangement links TRBV7-2 to TRBJ2-7; TRBD1 matches 7 bases. The CDR3 length is 15 residues. Germline CDR1 is SGHTA and CDR2 is FQGNSA. V was clipped by 3 bases and J by 4 bases; unmatched bases: 9. The DNA of the CDR3 is TGTGCCAGCAGCTTCCGAAGACAGGGCAGGTACGAGCAGTACTTC. It yields the protein CASSFRRQGRYEQYF.

The gene calls are TRBV5-4 and TRBJ1-2, with a possible D match to TRBD1 (6 bases). Trimming cost V 4 bases and J 8 bases, with 21 bases left between them. The CDR3 totals 15 residues. The germline gives CDR1 SGHNT, CDR2 YYREEE (reference sequence). CDR3 nucleotide sequence: TGTGCCAGCAGCGTTACAGGGAACCGCCCGGGGGGCTACACCTTC. Translated: CASSVTGNRPGGYTF. The full variable domain, with the rest looked up from reference TRBV5-4 and TRBJ1-2, is ETGVTQSPTHLIKTRGQQVTLRCSSQSGHNTVSWYQQALGQGPQFIFQYYREEENGRGNFPPRFSGLQFPNYSSELNVNALELDDSALYLCASSVTGNRPGGYTFGSGTRLTVV.